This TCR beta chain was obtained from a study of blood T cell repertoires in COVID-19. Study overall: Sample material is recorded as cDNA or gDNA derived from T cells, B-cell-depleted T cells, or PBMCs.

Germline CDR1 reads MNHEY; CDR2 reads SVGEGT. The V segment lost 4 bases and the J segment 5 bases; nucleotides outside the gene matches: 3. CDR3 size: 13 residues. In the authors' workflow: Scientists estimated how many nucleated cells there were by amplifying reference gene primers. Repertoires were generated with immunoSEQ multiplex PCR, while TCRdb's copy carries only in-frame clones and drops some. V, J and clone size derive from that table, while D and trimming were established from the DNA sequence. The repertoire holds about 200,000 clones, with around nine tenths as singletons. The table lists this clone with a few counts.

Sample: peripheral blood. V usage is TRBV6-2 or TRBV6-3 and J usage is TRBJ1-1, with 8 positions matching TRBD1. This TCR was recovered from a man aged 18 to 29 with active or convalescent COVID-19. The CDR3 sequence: CASSSRGLTEAFF. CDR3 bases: TGTGCCAGCAGTTCCAGGGGGCTGACTGAAGCTTTCTTT.